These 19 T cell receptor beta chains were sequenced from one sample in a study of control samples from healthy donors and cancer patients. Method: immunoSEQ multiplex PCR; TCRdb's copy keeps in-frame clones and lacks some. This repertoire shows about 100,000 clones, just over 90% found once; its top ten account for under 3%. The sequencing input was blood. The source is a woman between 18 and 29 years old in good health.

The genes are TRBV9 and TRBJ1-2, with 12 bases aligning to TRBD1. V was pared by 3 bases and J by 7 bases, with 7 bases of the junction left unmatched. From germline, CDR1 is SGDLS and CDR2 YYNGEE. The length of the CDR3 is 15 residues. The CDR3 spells CASSERDRGHLGYTF. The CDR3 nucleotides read TGTGCCAGCAGCGAGAGGGACAGGGGGCATCTTGGCTACACCTTC.

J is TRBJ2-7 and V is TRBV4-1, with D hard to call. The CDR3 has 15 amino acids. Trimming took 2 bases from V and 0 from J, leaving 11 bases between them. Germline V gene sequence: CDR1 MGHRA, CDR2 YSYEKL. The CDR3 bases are TGCGCCAGCAGCCAACAGGTGATAGACTCCTACGAGCAGTACTTC. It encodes CASSQQVIDSYEQYF.

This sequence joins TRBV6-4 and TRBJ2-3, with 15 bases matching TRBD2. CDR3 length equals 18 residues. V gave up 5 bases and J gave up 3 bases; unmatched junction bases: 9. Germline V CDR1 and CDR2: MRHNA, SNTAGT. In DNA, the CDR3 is TGTGCCAGCAGTACCGGGACTAGCGGGGGGCTGGGAACAGATACGCAGTATTTT. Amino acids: CASSTGTSGGLGTDTQYF.

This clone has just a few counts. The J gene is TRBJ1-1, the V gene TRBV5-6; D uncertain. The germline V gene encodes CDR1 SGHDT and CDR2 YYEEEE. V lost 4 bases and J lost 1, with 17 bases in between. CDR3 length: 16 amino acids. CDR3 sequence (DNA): TGTGCCAGCAGCCTGGTGATGAGAGGCGCGAACACTGAAGCTTTCTTT. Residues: CASSLVMRGANTEAFF.

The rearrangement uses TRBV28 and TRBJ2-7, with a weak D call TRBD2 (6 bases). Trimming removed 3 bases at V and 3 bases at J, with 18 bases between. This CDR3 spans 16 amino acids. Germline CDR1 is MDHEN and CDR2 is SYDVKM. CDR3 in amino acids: CASSLGTHAGLYEQYF. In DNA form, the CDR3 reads TGTGCCAGCAGTTTGGGGACTCATGCGGGACTCTACGAGCAGTACTTC.

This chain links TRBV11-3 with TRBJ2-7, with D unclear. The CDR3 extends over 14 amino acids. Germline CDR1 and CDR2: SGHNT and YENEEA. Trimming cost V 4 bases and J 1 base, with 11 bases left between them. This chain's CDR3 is CASSSGRISYEQYF. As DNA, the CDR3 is TGTGCCAGCAGCTCCGGACGGATTTCCTACGAGCAGTACTTC.

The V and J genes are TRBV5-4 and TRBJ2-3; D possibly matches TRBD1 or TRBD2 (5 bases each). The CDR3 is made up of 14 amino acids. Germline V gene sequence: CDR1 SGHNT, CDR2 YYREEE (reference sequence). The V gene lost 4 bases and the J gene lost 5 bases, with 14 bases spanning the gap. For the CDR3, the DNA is TGTGCCAGCAGCACCGAACTAGGGGAAGATACGCAGTATTTT. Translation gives CASSTELGEDTQYF.

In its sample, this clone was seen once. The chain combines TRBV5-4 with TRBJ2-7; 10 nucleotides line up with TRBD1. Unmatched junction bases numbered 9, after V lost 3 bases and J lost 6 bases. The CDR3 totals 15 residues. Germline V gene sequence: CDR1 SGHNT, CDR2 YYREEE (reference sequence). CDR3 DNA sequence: TGTGCCAGCAGCTCGAGACAGGGGGCAACGGGCGAGCAGTACTTC. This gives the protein CASSSRQGATGEQYF.

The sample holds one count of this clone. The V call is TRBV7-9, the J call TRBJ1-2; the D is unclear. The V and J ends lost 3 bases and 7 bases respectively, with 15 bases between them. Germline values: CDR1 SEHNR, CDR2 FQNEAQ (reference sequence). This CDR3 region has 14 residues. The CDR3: CASSFESLPGGYTF. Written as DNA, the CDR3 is TGTGCCAGCAGCTTTGAAAGCCTACCGGGTGGCTACACCTTC.

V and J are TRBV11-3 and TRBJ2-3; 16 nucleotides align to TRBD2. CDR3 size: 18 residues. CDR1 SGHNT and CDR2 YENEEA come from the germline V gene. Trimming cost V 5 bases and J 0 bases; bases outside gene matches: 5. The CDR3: CASSAGTSGRDSTDTQYF. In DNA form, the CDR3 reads TGTGCCAGCAGCGCCGGGACTAGCGGGAGGGATAGCACAGATACGCAGTATTTT.

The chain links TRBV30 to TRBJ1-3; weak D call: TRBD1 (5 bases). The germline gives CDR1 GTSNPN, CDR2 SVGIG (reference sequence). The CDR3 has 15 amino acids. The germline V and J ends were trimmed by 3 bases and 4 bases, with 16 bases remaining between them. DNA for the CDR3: TGTGCCTGGAGGATGGGACTAAACGCAGGAAACACCATATATTTT. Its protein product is CAWRMGLNAGNTIYF.

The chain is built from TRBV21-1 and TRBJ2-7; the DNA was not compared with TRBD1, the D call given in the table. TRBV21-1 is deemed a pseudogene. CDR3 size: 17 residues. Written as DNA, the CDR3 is TGTGCCAGCAGCAAAATTGGAATGACAGGGAGGCTCTACGAGCAGTACTTC. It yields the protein CASSKIGMTGRLYEQYF.

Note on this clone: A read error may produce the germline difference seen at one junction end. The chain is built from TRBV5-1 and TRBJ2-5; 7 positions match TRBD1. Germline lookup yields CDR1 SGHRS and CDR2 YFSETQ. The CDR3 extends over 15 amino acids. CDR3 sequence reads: CASSLVEGAHTMLHF. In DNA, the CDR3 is TGCGCCAGCAGCTTGGTTGAGGGGGCTCACACGATGTTACACTTC. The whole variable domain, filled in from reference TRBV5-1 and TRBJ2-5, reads KAGVTQTPRYLIKTRGQQVTLSCSPISGHRSVSWYQQTPGQGLQFLFEYFSETQRNKGNFPGRFSGRQFSNSRSEMNVSTLELGDSALYLCASSLVEGAHTMLHFGPGTRLLVL.

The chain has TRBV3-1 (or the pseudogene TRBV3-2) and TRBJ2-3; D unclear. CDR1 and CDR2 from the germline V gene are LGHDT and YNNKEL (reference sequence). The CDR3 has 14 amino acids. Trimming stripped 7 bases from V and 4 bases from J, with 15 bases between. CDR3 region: CASTRGWVSDTQYF. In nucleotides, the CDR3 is TGTGCCAGCACCCGAGGCTGGGTCTCAGATACGCAGTATTTT.

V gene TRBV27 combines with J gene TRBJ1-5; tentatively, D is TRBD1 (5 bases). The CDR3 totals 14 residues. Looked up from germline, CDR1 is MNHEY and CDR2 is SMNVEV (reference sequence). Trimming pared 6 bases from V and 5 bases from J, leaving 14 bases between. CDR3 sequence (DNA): TGTGCCAGCAGCGCGGGGCCGGGCTATCAGCCCCAGCATTTT. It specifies CASSAGPGYQPQHF.

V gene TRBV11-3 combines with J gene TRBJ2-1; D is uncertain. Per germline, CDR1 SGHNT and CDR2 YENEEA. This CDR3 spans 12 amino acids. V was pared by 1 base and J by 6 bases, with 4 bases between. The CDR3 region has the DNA TGTGCCAGCAGCTTAGTGGGCAATGAGCAGTTCTTC. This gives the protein CASSLVGNEQFF.

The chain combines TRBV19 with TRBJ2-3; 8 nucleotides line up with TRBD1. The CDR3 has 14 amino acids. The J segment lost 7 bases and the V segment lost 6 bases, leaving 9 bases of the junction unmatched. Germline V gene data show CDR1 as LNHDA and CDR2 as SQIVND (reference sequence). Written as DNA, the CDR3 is TGTGCCAGTAGCGAGACAGGGGTAATCTATACGCAGTATTTT. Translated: CASSETGVIYTQYF.

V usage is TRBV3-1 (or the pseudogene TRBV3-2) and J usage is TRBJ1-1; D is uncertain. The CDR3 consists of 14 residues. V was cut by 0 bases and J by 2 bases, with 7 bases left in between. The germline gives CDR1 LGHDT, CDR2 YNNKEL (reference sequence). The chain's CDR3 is CASSQEIENTEAFF. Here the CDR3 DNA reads TGTGCCAGCAGCCAAGAGATAGAAAACACTGAAGCTTTCTTT.

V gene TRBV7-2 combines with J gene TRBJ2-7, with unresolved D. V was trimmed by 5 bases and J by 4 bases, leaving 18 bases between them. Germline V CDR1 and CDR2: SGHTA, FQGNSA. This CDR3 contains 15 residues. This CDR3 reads CASSPWTESIYEQYF. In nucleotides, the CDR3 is TGTGCCAGCAGCCCATGGACGGAGTCAATTTACGAGCAGTACTTC.